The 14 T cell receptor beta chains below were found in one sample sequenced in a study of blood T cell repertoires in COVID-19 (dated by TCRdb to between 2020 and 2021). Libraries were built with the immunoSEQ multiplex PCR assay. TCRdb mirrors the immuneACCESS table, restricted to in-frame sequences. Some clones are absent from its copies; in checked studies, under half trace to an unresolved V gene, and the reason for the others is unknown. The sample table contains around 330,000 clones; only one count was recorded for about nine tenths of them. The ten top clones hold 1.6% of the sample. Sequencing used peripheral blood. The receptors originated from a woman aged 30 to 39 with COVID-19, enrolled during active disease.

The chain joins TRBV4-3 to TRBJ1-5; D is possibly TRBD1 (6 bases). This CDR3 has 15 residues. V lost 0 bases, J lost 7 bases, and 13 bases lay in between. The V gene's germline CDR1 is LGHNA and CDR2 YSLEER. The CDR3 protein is CASSQDWSGVQPQHF. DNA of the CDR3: TGCGCCAGCAGCCAAGATTGGTCAGGGGTCCAGCCCCAGCATTTT.

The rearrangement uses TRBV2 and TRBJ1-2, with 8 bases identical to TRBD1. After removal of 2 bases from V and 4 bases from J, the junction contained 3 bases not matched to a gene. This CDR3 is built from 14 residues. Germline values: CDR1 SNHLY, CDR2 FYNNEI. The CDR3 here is CASSETTGGYGYTF. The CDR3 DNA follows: TGTGCCAGCAGTGAAACCACAGGGGGCTATGGCTACACCTTC.

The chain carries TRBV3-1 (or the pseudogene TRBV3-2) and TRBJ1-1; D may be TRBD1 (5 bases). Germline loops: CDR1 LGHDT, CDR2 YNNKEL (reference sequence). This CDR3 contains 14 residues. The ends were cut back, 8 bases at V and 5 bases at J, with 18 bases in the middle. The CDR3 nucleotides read TGTGCCAGCGGCGCTAGTATGGCAGGGACTGAAGCTTTCTTT. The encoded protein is CASGASMAGTEAFF.

The chain's CDR3 is CASGLGQGTEAFF. DNA of the CDR3: TGTGCTAGTGGTTTAGGTCAGGGGACTGAAGCTTTCTTT. The chain combines TRBV12-5 with TRBJ1-1; perhaps TRBD1 as D (6 bases). Trimming removed 3 bases from V and 5 bases from J, with 10 bases in between. Germline V CDR1 and CDR2: LGHNT, FRNRAP. This CDR3 has 13 residues.

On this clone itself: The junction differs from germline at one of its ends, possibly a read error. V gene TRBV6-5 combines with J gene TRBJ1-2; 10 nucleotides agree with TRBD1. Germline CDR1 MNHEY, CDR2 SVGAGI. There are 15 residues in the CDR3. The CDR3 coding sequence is TGTGCCAGCAGTAACTCGGGGACAGGGGCTGGTGGCTACACCTTC. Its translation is CASSNSGTGAGGYTF.

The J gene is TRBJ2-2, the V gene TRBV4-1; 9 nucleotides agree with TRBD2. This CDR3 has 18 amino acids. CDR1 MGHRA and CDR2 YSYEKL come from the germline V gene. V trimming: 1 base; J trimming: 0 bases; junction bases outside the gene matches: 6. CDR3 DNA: TGCGCCAGCAGCCAAGTTGCTAGCGGGGTAACGAACACCGGGGAGCTGTTTTTT. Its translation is CASSQVASGVTNTGELFF.

The CDR3 sequence is CAWSTGYTGELFF. Written as DNA, the CDR3 is TGTGCCTGGAGCACAGGGTACACCGGGGAGCTGTTTTTT. V is TRBV30 and J is TRBJ2-2; D possibly corresponds to TRBD1 (6 bases). The CDR3 consists of 13 residues. V gave up 3 bases and J gave up 3 bases, with 8 bases separating them. CDR1 and CDR2 (germline): GTSNPN, SVGIG (reference sequence).

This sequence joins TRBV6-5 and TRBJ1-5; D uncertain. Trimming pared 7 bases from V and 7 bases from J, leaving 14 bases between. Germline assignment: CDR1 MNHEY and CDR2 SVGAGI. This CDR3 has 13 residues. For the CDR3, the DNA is TGTGCCAGCAAAGAACGGGTCGGGCAGCCCCAGCATTTT. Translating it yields CASKERVGQPQHF.

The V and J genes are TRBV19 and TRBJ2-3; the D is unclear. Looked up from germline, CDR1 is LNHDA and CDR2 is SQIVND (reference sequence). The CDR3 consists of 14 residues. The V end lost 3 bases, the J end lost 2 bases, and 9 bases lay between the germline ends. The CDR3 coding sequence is TGTGCCAGTAGTATCTCAGGAACCACAGATACGCAGTATTTT. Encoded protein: CASSISGTTDTQYF.

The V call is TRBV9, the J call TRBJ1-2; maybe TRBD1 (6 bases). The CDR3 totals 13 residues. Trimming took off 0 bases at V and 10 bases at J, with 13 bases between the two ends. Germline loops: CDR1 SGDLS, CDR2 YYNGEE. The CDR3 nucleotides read TGTGCCAGCAGCGTAGCCCAGGGGCCTCCCTACACCTTC. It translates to CASSVAQGPPYTF. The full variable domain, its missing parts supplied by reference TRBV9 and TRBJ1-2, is DSGVTQTPKHLITATGQRVTLRCSPRSGDLSVYWYQQSLDQGLQFLIQYYNGEERAKGNILERFSAQQFPDLHSELNLSSLELGDSALYFCASSVAQGPPYTFGSGTRLTVV.

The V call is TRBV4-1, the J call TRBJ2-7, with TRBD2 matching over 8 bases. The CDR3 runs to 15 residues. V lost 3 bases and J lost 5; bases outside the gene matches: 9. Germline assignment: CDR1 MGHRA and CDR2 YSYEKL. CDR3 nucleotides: TGCGCCAGCAGCCAGGCCGGGACTAGTCCGCACGAGCAGTACTTC. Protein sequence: CASSQAGTSPHEQYF.

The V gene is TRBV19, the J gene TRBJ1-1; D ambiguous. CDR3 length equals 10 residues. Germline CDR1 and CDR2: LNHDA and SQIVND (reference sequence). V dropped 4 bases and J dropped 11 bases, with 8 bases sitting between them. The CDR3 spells CASSNYGAFF. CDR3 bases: TGTGCCAGTAGTAACTACGGGGCTTTCTTT.

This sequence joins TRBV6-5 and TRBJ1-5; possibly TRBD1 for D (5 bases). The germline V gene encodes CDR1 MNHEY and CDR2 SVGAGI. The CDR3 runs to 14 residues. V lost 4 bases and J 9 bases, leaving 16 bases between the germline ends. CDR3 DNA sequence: TGTGCCAGCAGTTTCCCACAGGCCTCACGGCCCCAGCATTTT. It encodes CASSFPQASRPQHF.

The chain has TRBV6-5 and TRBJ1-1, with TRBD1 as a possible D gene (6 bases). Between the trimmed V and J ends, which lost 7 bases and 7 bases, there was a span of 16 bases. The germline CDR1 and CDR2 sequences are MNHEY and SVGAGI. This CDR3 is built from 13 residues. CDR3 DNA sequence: TGTGCCAGCATCGACAGGTTTGGATTTGAAGCTTTCTTT. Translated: CASIDRFGFEAFF.